The clone carrying this TCR beta chain was seen a handful of times. Antigen unknown. The data derive from a study of T-cell memory formation after mild COVID-19. The 5'RACE method, run with constant-segment primers, produced TCR alpha and TCR beta cDNA libraries (carrying sample barcodes and UMIs). TCRdb ran MiXCR on the 5' RACE reads and lists one entry per CDR3 protein. Among 300,000 to 350,000 distinct CDR3 sequences listed, around 13% were seen once. Germline V lookup: CDR1 GTSNPN, CDR2 SVGIG (reference sequence). There are 16 residues in the CDR3. The V and J ends lost 1 base and 1 base respectively, with 17 bases between them. Findings and caveats of the study: Researchers report contracting CD4+ clones mostly in CM and EM, with CD8+ clones in EMRA.

This clonotype originated in a man aged 18 to 29 who had mild COVID-19 (a few samples of this study predate the infection). Cell type and time point are not known. The gene calls are TRBV30 and TRBJ2-7; TRBD1 is a possible D gene (6 bases). The sequenced sample was PBMCs or a T cell subset sorted from them (not recorded which). The CDR3 sequence: CAWSEARGTLSYEQYF. The DNA for the CDR3 is TGTGCCTGGAGTGAAGCCCGAGGGACATTATCCTACGAGCAGTACTTC.